This T cell receptor beta chain was retrieved from a study of blood T cell repertoires in COVID-19 (dated by TCRdb to about 2020). Study-wide context: The collaborator samples originated in the United States, Italy and Spain and spanned the acute and convalescent phases of COVID-19. The material from the prospective study consisted of cDNA or gDNA derived from T cells, B-cell-depleted T cells, or PBMCs. Deeply sampled blood TCRbeta repertoires from subjects exposed to, actively infected with, or recovered from COVID-19 were included in the dataset. The repertoires were released in a freely available public database intended as a resource for research on the immune response to SARS-CoV-2. The samples were drawn from two sources: the first 160 participants of the ongoing ImmuneRACE study, and 1,200 or so subjects contributed by 6 global collaborators. A de-identified subject ID, COVID-19 status, age in years and sex were almost always included in the sample metadata. Where HLA class I and class II types were available, the types were taken from metadata supplied by the sample provider, not from assay-based typing.

Comments on this clone: The antigen this receptor binds is unknown. The record has no base qualities; no much larger clone is one base away.

The immunoSEQ Assay, a bias-controlled multiplex PCR, was used to amplify TCRbeta CDR3 regions from genomic DNA. The authors processed their data as follows. The number of nucleated cells in each sample was estimated from the amplification of reference gene primers within the assay. To quantify the absolute abundance of each unique TCRbeta CDR3 rearrangement, sequence reads were collapsed and filtered. For each sample, productive Simpson clonality was calculated as the square root of Simpson's diversity index across productive rearrangements. TCRdb holds this immuneACCESS table with in-frame rearrangements only. Some clones are missing; in checked studies, unresolved V genes explain under half, and the rest has no known cause. V, J and clone size derive from that table, while D and trimming were established from the DNA sequence. This sample is represented by approximately 140,000 clones; around 90% of them were singletons. The biggest ten clones account for 4% of the sample.

Participants in the prospective study were enrolled through a virtual design, were aged about 18 to 89 years, and lived in approximately 25 United States geographic areas. To assign participants to cohorts, the prospective study relied on clinical history that participants themselves reported in a screening survey and a study questionnaire. Exposed participants had been in contact, within 2 weeks of entering the study, with a person who had a PCR-confirmed or clinician-diagnosed case of COVID-19. In the prospective study, mobile phlebotomists collected whole blood, serum and a nasopharyngeal or oropharyngeal swab from each participant. Additional blood draws and questionnaires over a 2-month period could optionally be provided by prospective study participants. Before DNA extraction, blood samples from the prospective study were shipped at room temperature or frozen. As encoded in the germline V gene, CDR1 is MNHEY while CDR2 is SVGAGI. Trimming removed 0 bases from V and 2 bases from J, leaving 14 bases between the germline ends. From the cysteine through the phenylalanine, the CDR3 covers 16 amino acids. The entry retains the CDR3 DNA only, 48 bases that are in frame from base 1.

What the work shows at the level of the full study, not this receptor alone: The amount of clinical and demographic metadata varied by source and participant and was provided uncurated.

The material sequenced was PBMCs or T cells enriched from blood (not recorded which). The V and J segments used are TRBV6-5 and TRBJ2-7, and TRBD2 may be the D gene, going by 5 matching bases. The source is a woman aged 40 to 55 who had been exposed to COVID-19. The CDR3 is CASSYSLVGLPYEQYF. The nucleotides read TGTGCCAGCAGTTACTCATTGGTAGGACTTCCCTACGAGCAGTACTTC.